Presented here are 3 T cell receptor beta chains from one specimen sequenced in a study of radiation and T cells in renal cell carcinoma. Time point of the sample: blood 2 weeks post-SBRT. The treatment: 15 Gy SBRT to primary tumor, nephrectomy 4 weeks later. TCRdb's table, derived via immunoSEQ multiplex PCR, lists solely in-frame clones and lacks some. The data show about 150,000 clones, approximately 88% seen once. The starting material was blood, obtained from a patient whose treatment included radiotherapy and nephrectomy. The receptors here all came from a woman in her forties or fifties with renal cell carcinoma.

By sample fraction, this clone is medium-sized. The rearrangement joins TRBV19 to TRBJ1-2, with unresolved D. Germline V gene data show CDR1 as LNHDA and CDR2 as SQIVND (reference sequence). Trimming took off 3 bases at V and 6 bases at J, with 11 bases between the two ends. The length of the CDR3 is 13 residues. CDR3 nucleotide sequence: TGTGCCAGTAGTATGGCCAGCTCAAATGGCTACACCTTC. Amino acid sequence: CASSMASSNGYTF.

A note on this clone: The same CDR3 also results from other DNA sequences found in this sample. The chain combines TRBV5-1 with TRBJ2-5; TRBD1 agrees at 7 bases. The germline V gene encodes CDR1 SGHRS and CDR2 YFSETQ. V shed 2 bases, J shed 4 bases, and the junction held 5 bases outside the gene matches. The CDR3 sequence is 14 residues long. The DNA of the CDR3 is TGCGCCAGCAGCTTCCCGACAGGGTCAGAGACCCAGTACTTC. Its protein is CASSFPTGSETQYF.

This sequence joins TRBV18 and TRBJ1-5; D uncertain. Deletions cut 3 bases from V and 3 bases from J, with 3 bases between. This CDR3 region has 12 residues. Germline CDR1 and CDR2: KGHSH and LQKENI. CDR3 protein: CASSPANQPQHF. The CDR3 DNA reads TGTGCCAGCTCACCCGCCAATCAGCCCCAGCATTTT.